These 14 T cell receptor beta chains were sequenced from one sample in a study of cytomegalovirus exposure and HLA in healthy donors. Clones were read by immunoSEQ multiplex PCR, and TCRdb kept only the in-frame ones, dropping some. The repertoire holds tens of thousands of clones, with roughly 94% as singletons. Sequencing input: PBMCs. All receptors come from a woman between 18 and 29 years old in good health and CMV-seropositive.

This chain connects TRBV5-1 to TRBJ2-7; maybe TRBD2 (5 bases). CDR1 SGHRS and CDR2 YFSETQ come from the germline V gene. Trimming took 3 bases from V and 2 from J, leaving 6 bases between them. The CDR3 covers 12 residues. CDR3 in amino acids: CASSSGTYEQYF. The CDR3 nucleotides read TGCGCCAGCAGCTCCGGGACCTACGAGCAGTACTTC.

V and J are TRBV29-1 and TRBJ1-5; D gene unclear. From germline, CDR1 is SQVTM and CDR2 ANQGSEA. The ends were cut back, 4 bases at V and 3 bases at J, with 7 bases in the middle. There are 12 residues in the CDR3. The CDR3 is CSVGDNNQPQHF. The CDR3 DNA reads as TGCAGCGTTGGAGACAACAATCAGCCCCAGCATTTT.

The genes are TRBV7-9 and TRBJ2-3; maybe TRBD2 (6 bases). CDR3 length: 16 amino acids. The V end lost 5 bases, the J end lost 2 bases, and 17 bases lay between the germline ends. Germline V gene lookup returns CDR1 SEHNR and CDR2 FQNEAQ (reference sequence). The chain's CDR3 is CASSLGVGGDTDTQYF. CDR3 sequence (DNA): TGTGCCAGCAGCCTGGGAGTTGGAGGGGACACAGATACGCAGTATTTT.

The rearrangement links TRBV7-2 to TRBJ2-3; a possible D gene is TRBD1 (5 bases). Deletions cut 0 bases from V and 4 bases from J, with 8 bases between. There are 14 residues in the CDR3. The germline V gene encodes CDR1 SGHTA and CDR2 FQGNSA. The CDR3 bases are TGTGCCAGCAGCTTAGCGCAGGGCCCAGATACGCAGTATTTT. It yields the protein CASSLAQGPDTQYF.

This chain connects TRBV4-2 to TRBJ1-1; D uncertain. The V gene's germline CDR1 is LGHNA and CDR2 YNFKEQ. The CDR3 extends over 13 amino acids. Trimming took 3 bases from V and 10 from J, leaving 15 bases between them. The CDR3 is CASSQVPGGRAFF. In DNA form, the CDR3 reads TGTGCCAGCAGCCAGGTTCCCGGCGGGCGAGCTTTCTTT.

The V call is TRBV27, the J call TRBJ2-1; TRBD2 aligns across 16 bases. The CDR3 contains 17 residues. The J segment lost 9 bases and the V segment lost 6 bases, leaving 11 bases of the junction unmatched. Germline V gene lookup returns CDR1 MNHEY and CDR2 SMNVEV (reference sequence). CDR3 nucleotide sequence: TGTGCCAGCAGGGGACTAGCGGGAGGGTCGACCTTTGGTGAGCAGTTCTTC. Protein sequence: CASRGLAGGSTFGEQFF.

The genes are TRBV7-8 and TRBJ2-2, with TRBD2 matching over 8 bases. The junction had 2 bases not matched to a gene; V was cut back by 5 bases and J by 6 bases. The germline V gene has CDR1 SGHVS and CDR2 FQNEAQ. The CDR3 loop spans 13 amino acids. In DNA form, the CDR3 reads TGTGCCAGCAGCACGACTAGCGCCGGGGAGCTGTTTTTT. Amino acid sequence: CASSTTSAGELFF. Full variable domain (rest looked up from reference TRBV7-8 and TRBJ2-2): GAGVSQSPRYKVAKRGQDVALRCDPISGHVSLFWYQQALGQGPEFLTYFQNEAQLDKSGLPSDRFFAERPEGSVSTLKIQRTQQEDSAVYLCASSTTSAGELFFGEGSRLTVL.

The CDR3 DNA is TGCGCCAGCAGCTTGACAGGGTTCGAGCAGTACTTC. Translation: CASSLTGFEQYF. The gene calls are TRBV5-1 and TRBJ2-7, with D possibly matching TRBD1 (6 bases). There are 12 residues in the CDR3. With 1 base removed from V and 6 bases from J, the gap between germline ends came to 8 bases. The germline gives CDR1 SGHRS, CDR2 YFSETQ.

The CDR3 sequence: CASSLRQGAGEKLFF. For the CDR3, the DNA is TGTGCCAGCAGCTTGAGGCAGGGGGCGGGTGAAAAACTGTTTTTT. The V call is TRBV5-6, the J call TRBJ1-4; 8 nucleotides align to TRBD1. The germline V gene encodes CDR1 SGHDT and CDR2 YYEEEE. Trimming cost V 1 base and J 7 bases; bases outside gene matches: 6. The CDR3 consists of 15 residues.

Points on this clone: A junction boundary mismatches the germline segment, possibly from a read error. The J gene is TRBJ2-1, the V gene TRBV5-6; 7 positions match TRBD2. The CDR3 contains 13 residues. Germline CDR1 reads SGHDT; CDR2 reads YYEEEE. CDR3 amino acids: CASTLTSSNEQFF. The CDR3 DNA follows: TGTGCCAGCACCTTGACTAGCAGCAATGAGCAGTTCTTC.

The chain carries TRBV10-2 and TRBJ2-1, with D maybe TRBD1 (8 bases). Trimming stripped 6 bases from V and 10 bases from J, with 16 bases between. This CDR3 is built from 13 residues. Germline CDR1 WSHSY, CDR2 SAAADI. The chain's CDR3 is CASRQGGPEEQFF. The CDR3 DNA sequence: TGCGCCAGCAGACAGGGGGGGCCGGAGGAGCAGTTCTTC.

This sequence joins TRBV6-5 and TRBJ2-7; a weak D match, TRBD2 (6 bases). V was cut by 6 bases and J by 2 bases, with 14 bases left in between. The CDR3 runs to 14 residues. Germline V gene data show CDR1 as MNHEY and CDR2 as SVGAGI. The DNA of the CDR3 is TGTGCCAGCAGAGAACAAACGGGGGCCTACGAGCAGTACTTC. This sequence encodes CASREQTGAYEQYF.

The CDR3 bases are TGTGCCAGCAGTTGGGACAGGGCGTCCTACGAGCAGTACTTC. It specifies CASSWDRASYEQYF. The J gene is TRBJ2-7, the V gene TRBV27; TRBD1 aligns across 9 bases. From germline, CDR1 is MNHEY and CDR2 SMNVEV (reference sequence). J gave up 1 base and V 4 bases, and 2 bases lay outside the gene matches. This CDR3 contains 14 residues.

The chain carries TRBV7-2 and TRBJ2-2; 7 bases match TRBD2. Germline V lookup: CDR1 SGHTA, CDR2 FQGNSA. The ends lost 4 bases at V and 4 bases at J; junction bases unmatched: 9. The CDR3 spans 16 residues. The CDR3 region has the DNA TGTGCCAGCAGCTCAGAAATGGCGGGAGTCACCGGGGAGCTGTTTTTT. Residues: CASSSEMAGVTGELFF.